The text below deals with one TCR beta chain. Its antigen is not identified. The CDR3 extends over 13 amino acids. Germline CDR1 reads LNHDA; CDR2 reads SQIVND (reference sequence). Trimming pared 3 bases from V and 6 bases from J, leaving 9 bases between. The sample belongs to a study of T cells in localized non-small cell lung cancer. Findings and limits, study-wide: Uninvolved adjacent lung showed peak T cell clonality, exceeding tumor. Adjacent lung exhibited a median of about 57 among the 100 most abundant tumor clones. Higher adjacent-lung clonality was associated with shorter survival.

The assay was immunoSEQ multiplex PCR, and TCRdb's table has in-frame clones only and misses some. Of around 50,000 clones in the sample, 80% to 90% are singletons; the top ten hold 5.2%. The sequencing here drew on peripheral blood, taken before any cancer treatment. V usage is TRBV19 and J usage is TRBJ1-5; D perhaps matches TRBD1 (5 bases). This sequence originates from a woman between 35 and 75 years old with stage I lung adenocarcinoma. The CDR3 reads CASSMGLRQPQHF. The CDR3 bases are TGTGCCAGTAGTATGGGACTACGTCAGCCCCAGCATTTT.